Sequencing of this T cell receptor (beta chain) was carried out in a study of Ad26.COV2.S vaccination and SARS-CoV-2 variants. Overall study findings and caveats: Total T cell responses were possibly underestimated by TCR breadth and depth analyses. Among vaccine recipients, spike-specific TCR breadth exceeded that of placebo recipients.

Stated treatment: roughly 18 received Ad26.COV2.S at low or high dose, single or two shots; a few received placebo; per-sample allocation not given. It was on day 63 after the first vaccine or placebo injection that samples were taken. Details on this clone: What it binds is not known.

The data were produced by immunoSEQ multiplex PCR, yet TCRdb's version contains in-frame clones alone and is incomplete. The data show roughly 420,000 clones, with around 87% seen just once and about 4% held by the top ten. CDR3 length equals 13 residues. Germline V gene lookup returns CDR1 SGHDT and CDR2 YYEEEE. Trimming took off 0 bases at V and 8 bases at J, with 8 bases between the two ends. The TCR was taken from a person aged 18-65 years who received the Ad26.COV2.S COVID-19 vaccine or a placebo. The input for sequencing was peripheral blood, taken in a trial of Ad26.COV2.S vaccine versus placebo. This rearrangement joins TRBV5-6 to TRBJ1-4, with D unresolved. The CDR3 region is CASSLGAVEKLFF. The CDR3 DNA is TGTGCCAGCAGCTTGGGTGCAGTAGAAAAACTGTTTTTT.